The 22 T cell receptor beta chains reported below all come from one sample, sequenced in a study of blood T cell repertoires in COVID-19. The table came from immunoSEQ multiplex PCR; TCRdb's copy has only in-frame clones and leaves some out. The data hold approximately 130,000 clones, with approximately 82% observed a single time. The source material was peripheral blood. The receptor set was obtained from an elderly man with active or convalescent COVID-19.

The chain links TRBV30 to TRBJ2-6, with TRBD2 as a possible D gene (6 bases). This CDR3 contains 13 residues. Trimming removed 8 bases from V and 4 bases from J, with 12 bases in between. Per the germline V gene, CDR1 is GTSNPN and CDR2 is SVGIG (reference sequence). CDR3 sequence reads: CAMAGSGANVLTF. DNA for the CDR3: TGTGCCATGGCGGGGTCGGGGGCCAACGTCCTGACTTTC.

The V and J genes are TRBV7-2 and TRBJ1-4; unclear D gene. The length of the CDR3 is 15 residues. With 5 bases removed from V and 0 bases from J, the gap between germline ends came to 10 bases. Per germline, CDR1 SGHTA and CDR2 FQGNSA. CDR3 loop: CASSTNSATNEKLFF. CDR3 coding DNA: TGTGCCAGCAGCACAAACAGTGCAACTAATGAAAAACTGTTTTTT.

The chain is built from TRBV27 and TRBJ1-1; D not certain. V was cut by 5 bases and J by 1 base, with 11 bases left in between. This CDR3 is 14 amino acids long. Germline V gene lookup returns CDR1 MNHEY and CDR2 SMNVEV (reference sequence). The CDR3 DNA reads TGTGCCAGCAGTCAGACTATGGGGAACACTGAAGCTTTCTTT. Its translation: CASSQTMGNTEAFF.

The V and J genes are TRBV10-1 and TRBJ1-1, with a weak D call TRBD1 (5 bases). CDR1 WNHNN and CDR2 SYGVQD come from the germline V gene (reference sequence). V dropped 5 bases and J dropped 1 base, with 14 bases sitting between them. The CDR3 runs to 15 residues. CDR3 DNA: TGCGCCAGCAGTCTATACCGCGGGGGGAACACTGAAGCTTTCTTT. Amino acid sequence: CASSLYRGGNTEAFF.

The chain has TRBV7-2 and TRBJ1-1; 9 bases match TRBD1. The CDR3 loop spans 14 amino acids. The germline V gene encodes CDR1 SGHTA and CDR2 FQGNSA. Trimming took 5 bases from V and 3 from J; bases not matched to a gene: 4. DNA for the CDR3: TGTGCCAGCAGCAGTACAGGGGGCCACACTGAAGCTTTCTTT. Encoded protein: CASSSTGGHTEAFF.

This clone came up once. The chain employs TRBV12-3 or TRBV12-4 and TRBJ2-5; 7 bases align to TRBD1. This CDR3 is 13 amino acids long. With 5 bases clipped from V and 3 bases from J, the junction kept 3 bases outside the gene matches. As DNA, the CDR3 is TGTGCCAGCAGTCCAACAGGGGAAGAGACCCAGTACTTC. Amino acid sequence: CASSPTGEETQYF.

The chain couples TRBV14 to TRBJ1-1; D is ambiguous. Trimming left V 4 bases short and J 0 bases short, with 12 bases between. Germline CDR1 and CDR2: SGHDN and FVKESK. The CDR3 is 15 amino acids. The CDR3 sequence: CASSPEQNLNTEAFF. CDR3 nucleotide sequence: TGTGCCAGCAGCCCCGAACAGAACCTGAACACTGAAGCTTTCTTT.

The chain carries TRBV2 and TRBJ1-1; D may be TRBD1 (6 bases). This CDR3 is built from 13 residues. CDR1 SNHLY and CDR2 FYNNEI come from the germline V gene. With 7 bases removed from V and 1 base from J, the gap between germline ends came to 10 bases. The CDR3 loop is CASKLDRNTEAFF. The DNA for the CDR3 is TGTGCCAGCAAGCTGGACAGGAACACTGAAGCTTTCTTT.

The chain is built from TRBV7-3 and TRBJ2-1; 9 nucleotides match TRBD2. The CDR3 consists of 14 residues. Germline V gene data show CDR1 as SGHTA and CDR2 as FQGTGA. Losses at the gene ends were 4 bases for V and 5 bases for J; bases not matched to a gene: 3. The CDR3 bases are TGTGCCAGCAGCTATAGCGGGGGCAACAATGAGCAGTTCTTC. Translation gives CASSYSGGNNEQFF.

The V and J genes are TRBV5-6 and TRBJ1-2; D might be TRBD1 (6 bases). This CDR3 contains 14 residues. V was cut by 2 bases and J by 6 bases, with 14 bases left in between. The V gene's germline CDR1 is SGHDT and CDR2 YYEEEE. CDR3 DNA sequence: TGTGCCAGCAGCTTAGACAGGCAAAAGCATGGCTACACCTTC. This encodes CASSLDRQKHGYTF.

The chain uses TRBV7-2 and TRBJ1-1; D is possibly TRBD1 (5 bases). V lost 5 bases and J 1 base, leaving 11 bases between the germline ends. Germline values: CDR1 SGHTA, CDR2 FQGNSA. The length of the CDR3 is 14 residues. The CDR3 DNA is TGTGCCAGCAGCCCAGGACACTCGAACACTGAAGCTTTCTTT. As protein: CASSPGHSNTEAFF.

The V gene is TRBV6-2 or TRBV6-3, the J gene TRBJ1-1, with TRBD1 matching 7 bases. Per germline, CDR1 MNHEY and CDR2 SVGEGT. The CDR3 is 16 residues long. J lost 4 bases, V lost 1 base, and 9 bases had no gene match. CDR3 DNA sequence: TGTGCCAGCAGTTACTTCTTGGGCCAGGGGGGCACTGAAGCTTTCTTT. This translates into CASSYFLGQGGTEAFF.

CDR3 in DNA: TGTGCCAGCATCCCCCGCCGGGACACTGAAGCTTTCTTT. This translates into CASIPRRDTEAFF. The genes are TRBV6-6 and TRBJ1-1, with D unclear. This CDR3 has 13 residues. The germline V gene encodes CDR1 MNHNY and CDR2 SVGAGI (reference sequence). The germline V and J ends were trimmed by 7 bases and 3 bases, with 12 bases remaining between them.

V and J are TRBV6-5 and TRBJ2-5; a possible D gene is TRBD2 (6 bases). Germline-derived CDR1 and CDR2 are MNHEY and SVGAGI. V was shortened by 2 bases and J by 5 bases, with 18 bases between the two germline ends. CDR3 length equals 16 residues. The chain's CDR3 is CASSYEAGWASETQYF. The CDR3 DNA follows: TGTGCCAGCAGTTACGAGGCGGGATGGGCCAGCGAGACCCAGTACTTC.

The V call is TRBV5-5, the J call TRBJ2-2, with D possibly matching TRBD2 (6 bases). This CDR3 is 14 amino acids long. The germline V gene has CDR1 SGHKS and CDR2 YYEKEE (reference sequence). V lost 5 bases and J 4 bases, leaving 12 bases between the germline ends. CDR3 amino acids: CASSPGTRTGELFF. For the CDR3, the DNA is TGTGCCAGCAGTCCCGGGACTCGCACCGGGGAGCTGTTTTTT.

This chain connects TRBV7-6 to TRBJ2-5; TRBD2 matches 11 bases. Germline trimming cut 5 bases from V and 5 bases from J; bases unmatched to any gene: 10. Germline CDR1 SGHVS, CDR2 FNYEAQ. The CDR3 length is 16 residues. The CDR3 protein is CASSQNSGGAGETQYF. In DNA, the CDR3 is TGTGCCAGCAGCCAAAATAGCGGGGGGGCCGGGGAGACCCAGTACTTC.

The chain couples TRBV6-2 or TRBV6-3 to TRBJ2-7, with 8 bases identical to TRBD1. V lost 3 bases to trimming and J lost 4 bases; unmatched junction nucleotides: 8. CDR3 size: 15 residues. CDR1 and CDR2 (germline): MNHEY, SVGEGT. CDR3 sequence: CASSYRTGRRYEQYF. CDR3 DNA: TGTGCCAGCAGTTATCGGACAGGGAGACGGTACGAGCAGTACTTC.

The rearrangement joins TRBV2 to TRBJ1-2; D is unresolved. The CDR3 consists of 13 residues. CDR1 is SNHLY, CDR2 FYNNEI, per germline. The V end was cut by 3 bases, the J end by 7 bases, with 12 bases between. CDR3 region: CASSDRPESGYTF. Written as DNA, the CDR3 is TGTGCCAGCAGTGATAGGCCGGAGAGTGGCTACACCTTC.

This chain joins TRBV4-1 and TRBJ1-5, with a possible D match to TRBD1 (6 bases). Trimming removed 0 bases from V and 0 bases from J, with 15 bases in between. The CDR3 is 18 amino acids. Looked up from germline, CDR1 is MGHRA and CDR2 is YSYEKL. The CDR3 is CASSQDPGTLYSNQPQHF. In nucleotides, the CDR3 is TGCGCCAGCAGCCAAGATCCCGGGACACTTTATAGCAATCAGCCCCAGCATTTT.

CDR3 loop: CATSRKLAGGQDTQYF. In DNA form, the CDR3 reads TGTGCCACCAGCAGAAAATTAGCGGGGGGGCAAGATACGCAGTATTTT. The V call is TRBV15, the J call TRBJ2-3; 11 bases agree with TRBD2. The germline gives CDR1 LNHNV, CDR2 YYDKDF (reference sequence). This CDR3 is 16 amino acids long. Unmatched junction bases numbered 6, after V lost 2 bases and J lost 5 bases.

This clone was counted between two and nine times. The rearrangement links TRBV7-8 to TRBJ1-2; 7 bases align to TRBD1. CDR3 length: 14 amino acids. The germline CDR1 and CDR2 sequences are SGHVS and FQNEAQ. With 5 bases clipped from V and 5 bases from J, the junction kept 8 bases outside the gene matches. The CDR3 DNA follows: TGTGCCAGCAGCCGTAGAGACAGGGCTTATGGCTACACCTTC. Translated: CASSRRDRAYGYTF.

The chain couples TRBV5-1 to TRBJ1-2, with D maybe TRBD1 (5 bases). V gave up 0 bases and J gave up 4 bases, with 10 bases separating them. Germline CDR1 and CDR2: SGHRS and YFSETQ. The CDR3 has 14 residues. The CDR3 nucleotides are TGCGCCAGCAGCTTGGCGGGGGGGATCTATGGCTACACCTTC. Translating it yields CASSLAGGIYGYTF.